The 32 T cell receptor beta chains reported below all come from one sample, sequenced in a study of blood T cells in healthy people across ages. PCR was performed a second time for roughly 7 to 11 cycles using a sample-barcoded 5' primer and a J-beta primer mix. TCRdb redid the calling of the 5' RACE reads with MiXCR, one entry per CDR3 protein. The profile covers some 1.7 million distinct CDR3 sequences, with 28% appearing a single time and roughly 8.2% taken by the ten largest. Sequencing was done on a sample of blood. Every receptor here comes from a woman in her 30s in good health.

This clonotype was picked up a small number of times. J is TRBJ2-3 and V is TRBV10-3; TRBD1 matches 7 bases. The CDR3 sequence is 16 residues long. V was pared by 2 bases and J by 0 bases, with 5 bases of the junction left unmatched. Germline values: CDR1 ENHRY, CDR2 SYGVKD. For the CDR3, the DNA is TGTGCCATCAGTGAGGGGACAGCCTCTAGCACAGATACGCAGTATTTT. It is translated as CAISEGTASSTDTQYF.

The gene calls are TRBV5-6 and TRBJ1-1; D remains ambiguous. The CDR3 runs 14 residues. V was clipped by 2 bases and J by 0 bases, with 8 bases between them. The germline V gene encodes CDR1 SGHDT and CDR2 YYEEEE. CDR3 amino acids: CASSFEHLNTEAFF. The CDR3 DNA reads as TGTGCCAGCAGCTTTGAACACCTGAACACTGAAGCTTTCTTT.

This clonotype was observed at least ten times. The chain joins TRBV6-5 to TRBJ2-1, with a tentative D call TRBD1 (5 bases). The length of the CDR3 is 13 residues. Germline CDR1 is MNHEY and CDR2 is SVGAGI. V gave up 6 bases and J gave up 12 bases, with 18 bases separating them. The CDR3 DNA reads TGTGCCAGCAGCAAACAGGCGCCTCAGGGGCAGTTCTTC. Translation: CASSKQAPQGQFF.

The chain has TRBV7-9 and TRBJ1-2; D ambiguous. Germline CDR1 is SEHNR and CDR2 is FQNEAQ (reference sequence). V dropped 5 bases and J dropped 3 bases, with 7 bases sitting between them. This CDR3 is 12 amino acids long. CDR3 DNA: TGTGCCAGCAGCGGAAACTACTATGGCTACACCTTC. As protein: CASSGNYYGYTF.

The chain links TRBV6-2 or TRBV6-3 to TRBJ2-1, with D uncertain. Germline assignment: CDR1 MNHEY and CDR2 SVGEGT. The CDR3 sequence is 14 residues long. Trimming removed 5 bases from V and 6 bases from J, with 14 bases in between. CDR3 sequence (DNA): TGTGCCAGCAGTACTTACGGCAGTATCAATGAGCAGTTCTTC. The encoded protein is CASSTYGSINEQFF.

There are many counts of this clonotype. The chain is built from TRBV7-2 and TRBJ2-4; D uncertain. The J call may be in error: the DNA end matches TRBJ2-3 better. The CDR3 is 14 residues long. The germline V gene encodes CDR1 SGHTA and CDR2 FQGNSA. In DNA, the CDR3 is TGTGCCAGCGGCAGAGACTTTGGCATTGGTACGCAGTATTTT. Protein product: CASGRDFGIGTQYF.

Only a few counts were recorded for this clonotype. The chain uses TRBV19 and TRBJ2-6, with 7 bases that match TRBD1. Losses at the gene ends were 9 bases for V and 0 bases for J; bases not matched to a gene: 8. The CDR3 loop spans 16 amino acids. The V gene's germline CDR1 is LNHDA and CDR2 SQIVND (reference sequence). CDR3 amino acids: CASAGTAFSGANVLTF. The CDR3 DNA reads as TGTGCCAGCGCAGGGACAGCCTTCTCTGGGGCCAACGTCCTGACTTTC. Filled out from reference TRBV19 and TRBJ2-6, the complete variable domain reads DGGITQSPKYLFRKEGQNVTLSCEQNLNHDAMYWYRQDPGQGLRLIYYSQIVNDFQKGDIAEGYSVSREKKESFPLTVTSAQKNPTAFYLCASAGTAFSGANVLTFGAGSRLTVL.

This clonotype was detected a few times. A junction end diverges from the germline sequence, so it may reflect a read error. The chain is built from TRBV9 and TRBJ2-5; TRBD2 might be the D (5 bases). The CDR3 is 14 amino acids. The V gene's germline CDR1 is SGDLS and CDR2 YYNGEE. The CDR3 sequence is CAGSVVGGQETQYF. The CDR3 nucleotides read TGTGCCGGCAGCGTAGTTGGAGGTCAAGAGACCCAGTACTTC.

This clonotype appeared a few times. This chain links TRBV6-6 with TRBJ2-7, with D perhaps matching TRBD2 (6 bases). Germline V gene data show CDR1 as MNHNY and CDR2 as SVGAGI (reference sequence). The CDR3 runs 13 residues. Trimming removed 4 bases from V and 3 bases from J, with 10 bases in between. The CDR3: CASSFTSLYEQYF. DNA for the CDR3: TGTGCCAGCAGTTTTACTAGCCTCTACGAGCAGTACTTC.

V is TRBV6-6 and J is TRBJ1-3; possible D gene TRBD1, 5 bases. This CDR3 spans 17 amino acids. V lost 3 bases, J lost 2 bases, and 17 bases lay in between. Per the germline V gene, CDR1 is MNHNY and CDR2 is SVGAGI (reference sequence). The CDR3 DNA sequence: TGTGCCAGCAGTTATGGTTGGGGTCAGGGAACTGGAAACACCATATATTTT. Amino acids: CASSYGWGQGTGNTIYF.

This clonotype was seen only a few times. The V gene is TRBV7-2, the J gene TRBJ2-1; the D gene is possibly TRBD2 (6 bases). V was clipped by 0 bases and J by 9 bases, with 15 bases between them. Germline CDR1 SGHTA, CDR2 FQGNSA. There are 15 residues in the CDR3. The CDR3 nucleotides are TGTGCCAGCAGCTTAGCGCGGGGTAGGGGCAGTGAGCAGTTCTTC. Residues: CASSLARGRGSEQFF.

This CDR3 is CASRRSGGITDTQYF. The CDR3 nucleotides are TGTGCCAGCCGAAGAAGCGGGGGGATCACAGATACGCAGTATTTT. The rearrangement joins TRBV7-3 to TRBJ2-3; TRBD2 aligns across 9 bases. The CDR3 extends over 15 amino acids. Germline V lookup: CDR1 SGHTA, CDR2 FQGTGA. J was trimmed by 2 bases and V by 8 bases; bases with no gene match: 8.

This clonotype appeared a few times. J is TRBJ2-4 and V is TRBV7-8, with 12 bases identical to TRBD2. V lost 5 bases to trimming and J lost 2 bases; unmatched junction nucleotides: 13. The CDR3 is 19 amino acids. From germline, CDR1 is SGHVS and CDR2 FQNEAQ. CDR3 loop: CASSPRLAGAGRTKNIQYF. The CDR3 DNA follows: TGTGCCAGCAGCCCTAGACTAGCGGGGGCGGGGAGGACCAAAAACATTCAGTACTTC.

This clonotype has a handful of counts. This sequence joins TRBV29-1 and TRBJ2-1; D is uncertain. Trimming removed 4 bases at V and 0 bases at J, with 4 bases between. The CDR3 runs to 12 residues. Germline V gene lookup returns CDR1 SQVTM and CDR2 ANQGSEA. The CDR3 spells CSVGGSYNEQFF. The CDR3 region has the DNA TGCAGCGTTGGTGGCTCCTACAATGAGCAGTTCTTC.

This clonotype was recorded only once. This chain uses TRBV29-1 with TRBJ1-1; perhaps TRBD1 as D (6 bases). V gave up 3 bases and J gave up 8 bases, with 16 bases separating them. The CDR3 is 13 residues long. Germline values: CDR1 SQVTM, CDR2 ANQGSEA. The CDR3 reads CSVDRRDTQEAFF. In nucleotides, the CDR3 is TGCAGCGTTGATCGTCGGGACACCCAAGAAGCTTTCTTT.

The sample holds a few counts of this clonotype. This sequence joins TRBV28 and TRBJ2-6; D gene ambiguous. The CDR3 covers 15 residues. V was clipped by 4 bases and J by 2 bases, with 9 bases between them. The germline V gene encodes CDR1 MDHEN and CDR2 SYDVKM. CDR3 nucleotides: TGTGCCAGCAGTTCATCCGAGGCTGGGGCCAACGTCCTGACTTTC. This gives the protein CASSSSEAGANVLTF.

V gene TRBV9 combines with J gene TRBJ2-1; 12 nucleotides match TRBD2. J lost 15 bases, V lost 3 bases, and 7 bases had no gene match. CDR3 length: 13 amino acids. Germline CDR1 SGDLS, CDR2 YYNGEE. CDR3 amino acids: CASSGASGGVRFF. In DNA, the CDR3 is TGTGCCAGCAGCGGGGCTAGCGGGGGGGTCCGGTTCTTC.

This clonotype occurred a few times. The junction and the germline gene differ at one end; a read error may be behind it. The rearrangement links TRBV7-2 to TRBJ2-1; perhaps TRBD2 as D (5 bases). This CDR3 has 18 residues. Germline CDR1 is SGHTA and CDR2 is FQGNSA. CDR3: CASSLVVYGGGAYNDQFF. The DNA for the CDR3 is TGTGCCAGCAGCTTAGTAGTCTACGGCGGAGGTGCCTACAATGATCAGTTCTTC.

In its sample, this clonotype was seen a few times. V and J are TRBV5-1 and TRBJ2-4; possible D gene TRBD1, 5 bases. The last part of the DNA fits TRBJ2-7 better; the J call may be wrong. There are 15 residues in the CDR3. CDR1 is SGHRS and CDR2 is YFSETQ in the germline V gene. Here the CDR3 DNA reads TGCGCCAGCAGCTTGACTCCCGACAGAATCTACGAGCAGTACTTC. Its protein product is CASSLTPDRIYEQYF.

This clonotype was counted a single time. The CDR3 is CASSVRSAEAFF. Here the CDR3 DNA reads TGTGCCAGCTCGGTTAGGTCGGCTGAAGCTTTCTTT. The J gene is TRBJ1-1, the V gene TRBV7-9, with unresolved D. Germline-derived CDR1 and CDR2 are SEHNR and FQNEAQ (reference sequence). The CDR3 sequence is 12 residues long. V was shortened by 8 bases and J by 6 bases, with 13 bases between the two germline ends.

In this sample, this clonotype turned up once. The chain joins TRBV14 to TRBJ2-1; TRBD2 might be the D (6 bases). V lost 7 bases to trimming and J lost 8 bases, with 12 bases between them. The CDR3 is 12 residues long. CDR1 is SGHDN and CDR2 is FVKESK in the germline V gene. CDR3 sequence: CASNQDYYEQFF. Written as DNA, the CDR3 is TGTGCCAGCAACCAGGACTATTATGAGCAGTTCTTC.

This clonotype was detected many times. J is TRBJ1-2 and V is TRBV20-1; 7 bases align to TRBD1. Germline V gene lookup returns CDR1 DFQATT and CDR2 SNEGSKA (reference sequence). Losses at the gene ends were 5 bases for V and 4 bases for J; bases not matched to a gene: 7. The CDR3 totals 13 residues. The CDR3 DNA reads as TGCAGTGCTCCCCCGCGGACAGGCTATGGCTACACCTTC. Its translation: CSAPPRTGYGYTF.

This clonotype showed up many times. The J gene is TRBJ2-1, the V gene TRBV7-9, with 8 positions matching TRBD2. Per germline, CDR1 SEHNR and CDR2 FQNEAQ (reference sequence). The CDR3 has 17 residues. Trimming at V came to 4 bases and at J to 6 bases, leaving 14 bases not matched to a gene. The CDR3 DNA follows: TGTGCCAGCAGCTCCATGTTCCGGGCGGGAGGACTCAATGAGCAGTTCTTC. Amino acids: CASSSMFRAGGLNEQFF.

Many counts were recorded for this clonotype. The chain links TRBV5-6 to TRBJ2-3; TRBD2 aligns across 8 bases. Germline CDR1 and CDR2: SGHDT and YYEEEE. V was clipped by 3 bases and J by 9 bases; unmatched bases: 15. This CDR3 spans 16 amino acids. CDR3 protein: CASSSYSGAHLNTQYF. CDR3 DNA: TGTGCCAGCAGCTCCTATAGCGGGGCCCACCTGAACACGCAGTATTTT. Supplemented by reference TRBV5-6 and TRBJ2-3, the full variable domain reads DAGVTQSPTHLIKTRGQQVTLRCSPKSGHDTVSWYQQALGQGPQFIFQYYEEEERQRGNFPDRFSGHQFPNYSSELNVNALLLGDSALYLCASSSYSGAHLNTQYFGPGTRLTVL.

The genes are TRBV6-6 and TRBJ2-3, with D hard to call. The CDR3 runs to 15 residues. The ends were cut back, 0 bases at V and 2 bases at J, with 9 bases in the middle. CDR1 and CDR2 from the germline V gene are MNHNY and SVGAGI (reference sequence). CDR3 sequence: CASSYSLDVTDTQYF. The CDR3, as DNA: TGTGCCAGCAGTTACTCCCTTGATGTCACAGATACGCAGTATTTT.

This clonotype was counted at least ten times. This chain connects TRBV12-3 or TRBV12-4 to TRBJ2-3; the match to TRBD1 covers 9 bases. Trimming removed 7 bases from V and 2 bases from J; junction bases left unmatched: 4. CDR3 size: 14 residues. DNA for the CDR3: TGTGCCAGCAAAACAGGGGGCTTCACAGATACGCAGTATTTT. Protein: CASKTGGFTDTQYF.

Ten or more counts support this clonotype. The V call is TRBV29-1, the J call TRBJ2-7, with D possibly being TRBD2 (7 bases). The CDR3 extends over 13 amino acids. Germline CDR1 is SQVTM and CDR2 is ANQGSEA. Trimming left V 5 bases short and J 2 bases short, with 13 bases between. The CDR3 DNA reads as TGCAGCGTTTCGGGGGGCAGGGCCTACGAGCAGTACTTC. This translates into CSVSGGRAYEQYF.

This clonotype showed up just a few times. The genes are TRBV3-1 and TRBJ2-7; no clear D. Per the germline V gene, CDR1 is LGHDT and CDR2 is YNNKEL (reference sequence). The CDR3 contains 12 residues. V lost 5 bases and J 9 bases, leaving 14 bases between the germline ends. The CDR3, as DNA: TGTGCCAGCAGCTCCCGGACCGATGTGCAGTACTTC. It encodes CASSSRTDVQYF.

This clonotype was counted many times. The rearrangement uses TRBV20-1 and TRBJ2-5; TRBD1 agrees at 11 bases. The end of the DNA fits TRBJ2-7 better, so the J call may be wrong. Germline CDR1 DFQATT, CDR2 SNEGSKA (reference sequence). The CDR3 loop spans 13 amino acids. As DNA, the CDR3 is TGCAGTGCTAGATGGACAGGGGGCGGCGAGCAGTACTTC. Its translation: CSARWTGGGEQYF.

Many counts were recorded for this clonotype. The J gene is TRBJ2-7, the V gene TRBV20-1; TRBD1 matches 7 bases. The V segment lost 5 bases and the J segment 2 bases; nucleotides outside the gene matches: 3. The CDR3 extends over 12 amino acids. Germline V gene data show CDR1 as DFQATT and CDR2 as SNEGSKA (reference sequence). The CDR3 region has the DNA TGCAGTGCTGGGACAGATCCCTACGAGCAGTACTTC. This translates into CSAGTDPYEQYF.

For this clonotype: The junction and the germline gene differ at one end; a read error may be behind it. The CDR3 spells CASSPPAGTNYGHTF. CDR3 DNA: TGTGCCAGCTCACCACCGGCCGGGACTAACTATGGCCACACCTTC. The V gene is TRBV18, the J gene TRBJ1-2; the D gene is possibly TRBD1 (5 bases). Germline V gene lookup returns CDR1 KGHSH and CDR2 LQKENI. CDR3 length equals 15 residues.

In nucleotides, the CDR3 is TGTGCCAGCGCCGCGGGGGGGCCGGGAGAGACCCAGTACTTC. Translated: CASAAGGPGETQYF. The chain links TRBV12-3 or TRBV12-4 to TRBJ2-5, with 9 nucleotides matching TRBD2. Losses at the gene ends were 8 bases for V and 4 bases for J; bases not matched to a gene: 8. The length of the CDR3 is 14 residues.